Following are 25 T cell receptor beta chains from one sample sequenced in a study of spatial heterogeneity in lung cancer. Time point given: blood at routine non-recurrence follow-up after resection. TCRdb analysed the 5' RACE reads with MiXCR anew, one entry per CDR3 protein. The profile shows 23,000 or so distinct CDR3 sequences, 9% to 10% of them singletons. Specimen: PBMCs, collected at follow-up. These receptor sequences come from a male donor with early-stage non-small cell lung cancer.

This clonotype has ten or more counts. CDR3 protein: CASSSPPLHEQYF. As DNA, the CDR3 is TGTGCCAGCAGCTCCCCGCCACTCCACGAGCAGTACTTC. The rearrangement links TRBV5-6 to TRBJ2-7; D is unresolved. The CDR3 totals 13 residues. The V and J ends lost 3 bases and 5 bases respectively, with 12 bases between them. The germline V gene encodes CDR1 SGHDT and CDR2 YYEEEE.

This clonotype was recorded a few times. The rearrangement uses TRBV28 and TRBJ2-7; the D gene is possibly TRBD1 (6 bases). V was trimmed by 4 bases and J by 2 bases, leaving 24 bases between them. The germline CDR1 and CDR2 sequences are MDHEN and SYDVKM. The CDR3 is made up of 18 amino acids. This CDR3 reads CASSYDRWGMTTTYEQYF. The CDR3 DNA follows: TGTGCCAGCAGTTACGACAGGTGGGGGATGACGACCACCTACGAGCAGTACTTC.

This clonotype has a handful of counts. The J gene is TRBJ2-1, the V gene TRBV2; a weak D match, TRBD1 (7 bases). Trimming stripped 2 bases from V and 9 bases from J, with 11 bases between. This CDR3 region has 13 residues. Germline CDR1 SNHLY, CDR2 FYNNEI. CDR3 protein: CASSENQGGEQFF. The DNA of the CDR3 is TGTGCCAGCAGTGAAAACCAGGGGGGTGAGCAGTTCTTC.

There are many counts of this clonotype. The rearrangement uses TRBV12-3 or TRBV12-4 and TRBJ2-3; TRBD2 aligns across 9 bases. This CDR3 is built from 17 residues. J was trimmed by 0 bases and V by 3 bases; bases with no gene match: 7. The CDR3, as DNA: TGTGCCAGCAGTTTGGCTAGCGGGGCAACTAGCACAGATACGCAGTATTTT. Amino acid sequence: CASSLASGATSTDTQYF.

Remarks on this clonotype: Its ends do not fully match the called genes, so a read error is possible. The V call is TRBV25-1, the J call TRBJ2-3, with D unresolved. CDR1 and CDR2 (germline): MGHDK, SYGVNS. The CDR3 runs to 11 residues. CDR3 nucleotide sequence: TGTGTCAGCAGCGTGCTAGATACGCAGTATTTT. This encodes CVSSVLDTQYF.

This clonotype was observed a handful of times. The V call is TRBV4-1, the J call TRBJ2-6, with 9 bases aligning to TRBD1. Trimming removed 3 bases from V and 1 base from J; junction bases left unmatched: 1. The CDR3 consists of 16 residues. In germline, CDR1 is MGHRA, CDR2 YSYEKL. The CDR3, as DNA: TGCGCCAGCAGCCAGGGGACAGGGTCTGGGGCCAACGTCCTGACTTTC. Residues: CASSQGTGSGANVLTF.

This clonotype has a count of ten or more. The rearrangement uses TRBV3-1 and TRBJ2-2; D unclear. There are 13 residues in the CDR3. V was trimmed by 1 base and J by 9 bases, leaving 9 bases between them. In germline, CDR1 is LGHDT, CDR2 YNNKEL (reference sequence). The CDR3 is CASSQVEGRELFF. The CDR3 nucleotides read TGTGCCAGCAGCCAAGTGGAAGGCAGGGAGCTGTTTTTT.

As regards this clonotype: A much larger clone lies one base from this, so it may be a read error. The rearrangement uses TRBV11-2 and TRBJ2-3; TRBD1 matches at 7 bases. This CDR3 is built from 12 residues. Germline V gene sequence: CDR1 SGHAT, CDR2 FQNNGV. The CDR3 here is CAVQGIPETQYF. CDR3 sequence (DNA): TGTGCCGTACAGGGGATTCCAGAAACGCAGTATTTT.

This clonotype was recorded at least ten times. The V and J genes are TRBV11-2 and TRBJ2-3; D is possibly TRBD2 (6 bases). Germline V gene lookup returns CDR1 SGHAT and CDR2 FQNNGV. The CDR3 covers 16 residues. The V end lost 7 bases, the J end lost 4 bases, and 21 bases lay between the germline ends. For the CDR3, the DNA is TGTGCCAGCACCCTCGGAGGGGTTATCAGCTCAGATACGCAGTATTTT. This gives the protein CASTLGGVISSDTQYF.

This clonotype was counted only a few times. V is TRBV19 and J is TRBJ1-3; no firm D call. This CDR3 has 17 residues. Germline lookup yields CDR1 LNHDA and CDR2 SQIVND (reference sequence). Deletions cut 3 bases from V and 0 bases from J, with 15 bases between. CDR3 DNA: TGTGCCAGTAGTATTGGCCTTCGGCAGCTCTCTGGAAACACCATATATTTT. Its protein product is CASSIGLRQLSGNTIYF.

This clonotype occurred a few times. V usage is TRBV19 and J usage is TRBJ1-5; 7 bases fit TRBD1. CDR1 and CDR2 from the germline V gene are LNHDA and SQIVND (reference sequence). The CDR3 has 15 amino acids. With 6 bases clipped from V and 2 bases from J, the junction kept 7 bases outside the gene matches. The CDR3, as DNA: TGTGCCAGTAGCAGACAGGGAACCGGCAATCAGCCCCAGCATTTT. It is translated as CASSRQGTGNQPQHF.

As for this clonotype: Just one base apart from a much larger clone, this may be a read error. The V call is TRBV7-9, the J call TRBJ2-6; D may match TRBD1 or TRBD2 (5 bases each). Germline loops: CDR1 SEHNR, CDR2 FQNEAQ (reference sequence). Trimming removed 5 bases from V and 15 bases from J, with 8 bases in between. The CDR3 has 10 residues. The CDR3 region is CASSGDGLTF. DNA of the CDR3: TGTGCCAGCAGCGGGGACGGCCTGACTTTC. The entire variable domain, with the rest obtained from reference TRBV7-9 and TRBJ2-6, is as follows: DTGVSQNPRHKITKRGQNVTFRCDPISEHNRLYWYRQTLGQGPEFLTYFQNEAQLEKSRLLSDRFSAERPKGSFSTLEIQRTEQGDSAMYLCASSGDGLTFGAGSRLTVL.

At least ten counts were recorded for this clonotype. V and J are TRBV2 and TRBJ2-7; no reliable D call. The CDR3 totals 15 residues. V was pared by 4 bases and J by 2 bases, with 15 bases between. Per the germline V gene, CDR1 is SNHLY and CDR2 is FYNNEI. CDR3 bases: TGTGCCAGCAGTGTATCACTCCCTCTGGCCTACGAGCAGTACTTC. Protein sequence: CASSVSLPLAYEQYF. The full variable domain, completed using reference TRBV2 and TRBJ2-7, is EPEVTQTPSHQVTQMGQEVILRCVPISNHLYFYWYRQILGQKVEFLVSFYNNEISEKSEIFDDQFSVERPDGSNFTLKIRSTKLEDSAMYFCASSVSLPLAYEQYFGPGTRLTVT.

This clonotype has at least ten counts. CDR3 sequence: CASRPGPNEQFF. CDR3 in DNA: TGTGCCAGCAGACCTGGACCTAATGAGCAGTTCTTC. The chain uses TRBV6-2 or TRBV6-3 and TRBJ2-1; unclear D gene. Trimming pared 6 bases from V and 7 bases from J, leaving 10 bases between. Germline V lookup: CDR1 MNHEY, CDR2 SVGEGT. There are 12 residues in the CDR3.

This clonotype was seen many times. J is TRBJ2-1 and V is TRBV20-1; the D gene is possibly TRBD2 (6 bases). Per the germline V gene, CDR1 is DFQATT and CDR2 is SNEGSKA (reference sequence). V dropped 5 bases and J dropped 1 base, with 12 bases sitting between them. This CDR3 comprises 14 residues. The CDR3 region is CSAARGRSYNEQFF. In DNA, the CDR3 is TGCAGTGCTGCCCGGGGGAGATCCTACAATGAGCAGTTCTTC.

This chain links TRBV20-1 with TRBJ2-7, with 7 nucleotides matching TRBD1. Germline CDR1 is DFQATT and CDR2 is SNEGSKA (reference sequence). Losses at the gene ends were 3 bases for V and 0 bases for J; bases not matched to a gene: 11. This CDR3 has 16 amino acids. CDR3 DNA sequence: TGCAGTGCTAGGAAACCCACAGGGGCCTTCTCCTACGAGCAGTACTTC. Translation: CSARKPTGAFSYEQYF.

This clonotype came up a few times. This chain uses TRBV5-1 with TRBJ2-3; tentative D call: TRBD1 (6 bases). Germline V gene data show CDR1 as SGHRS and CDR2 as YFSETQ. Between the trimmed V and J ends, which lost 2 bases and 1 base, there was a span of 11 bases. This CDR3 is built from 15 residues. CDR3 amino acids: CASSFEAGGTDTQYF. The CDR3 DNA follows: TGCGCCAGCAGCTTCGAAGCAGGGGGCACAGATACGCAGTATTTT.

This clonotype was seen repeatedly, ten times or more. CDR3 coding DNA: TGTGCCAGCAGATACCAGGGGGCTAAAGATACGCAGTATTTT. It specifies CASRYQGAKDTQYF. The genes are TRBV14 and TRBJ2-3; 8 nucleotides line up with TRBD1. Germline CDR1 and CDR2: SGHDN and FVKESK. This CDR3 has 14 amino acids. Trimming cost V 6 bases and J 5 bases; bases outside gene matches: 7.

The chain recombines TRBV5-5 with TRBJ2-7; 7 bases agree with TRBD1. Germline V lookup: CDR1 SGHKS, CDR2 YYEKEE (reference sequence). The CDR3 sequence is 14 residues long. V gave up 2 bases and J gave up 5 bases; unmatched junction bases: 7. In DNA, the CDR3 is TGTGCCAGCAGCTTATCTAGGGGGCTGGACGAGCAGTACTTC. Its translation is CASSLSRGLDEQYF.

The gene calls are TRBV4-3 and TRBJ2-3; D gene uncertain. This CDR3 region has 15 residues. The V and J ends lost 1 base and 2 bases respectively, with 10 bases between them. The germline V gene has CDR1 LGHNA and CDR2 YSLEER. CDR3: CASSQGNAYTDTQYF. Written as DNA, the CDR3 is TGCGCCAGCAGCCAAGGGAATGCCTACACAGATACGCAGTATTTT.

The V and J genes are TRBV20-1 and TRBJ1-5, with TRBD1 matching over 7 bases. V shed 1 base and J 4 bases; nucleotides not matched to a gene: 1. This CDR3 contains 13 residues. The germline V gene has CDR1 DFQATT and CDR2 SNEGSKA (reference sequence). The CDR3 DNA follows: TGCAGTGCTAGAGGGGACAGAAATCAGCCCCAGCATTTT. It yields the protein CSARGDRNQPQHF.

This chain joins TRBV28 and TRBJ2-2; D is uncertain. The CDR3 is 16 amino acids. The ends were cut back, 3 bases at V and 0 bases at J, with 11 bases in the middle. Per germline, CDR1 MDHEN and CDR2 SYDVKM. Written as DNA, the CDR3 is TGTGCCAGCAGTTTTAGAGGTGCCCCGAACACCGGGGAGCTGTTTTTT. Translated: CASSFRGAPNTGELFF.

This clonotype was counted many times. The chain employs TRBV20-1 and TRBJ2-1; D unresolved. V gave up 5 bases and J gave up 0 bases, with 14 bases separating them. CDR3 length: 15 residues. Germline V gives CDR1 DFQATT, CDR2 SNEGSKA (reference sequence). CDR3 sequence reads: CSAGYTFSSYNEQFF. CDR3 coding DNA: TGCAGTGCTGGCTACACATTTAGCTCCTACAATGAGCAGTTCTTC.

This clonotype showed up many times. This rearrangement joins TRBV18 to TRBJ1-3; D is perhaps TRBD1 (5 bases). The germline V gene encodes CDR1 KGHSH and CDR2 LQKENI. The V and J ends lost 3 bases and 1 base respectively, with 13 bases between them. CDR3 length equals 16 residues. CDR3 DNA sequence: TGTGCCAGCTCACCCGGGACGCCGAAATCTGGAAACACCATATATTTT. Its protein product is CASSPGTPKSGNTIYF.

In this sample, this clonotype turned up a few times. The CDR3 DNA follows: TGTGCCAGCAGTGCGGCCGGGAAGTACAATGAGCAGTTCTTC. Translated: CASSAAGKYNEQFF. The gene calls are TRBV2 and TRBJ2-1, with D tentatively TRBD2 (5 bases). V shed 4 bases and J shed 4 bases, with 11 bases lying between them. This CDR3 has 14 amino acids. CDR1 and CDR2 (germline): SNHLY, FYNNEI.